This paragraph covers one T cell receptor (beta chain) sequence. Per sorted-subset replicate PCR, input was approximately 0.2 ug DNA, representing about 30,000 T cell genomes. Measured with immunoSEQ multiplex PCR; TCRdb has only the in-frame clones, and not every one. The table records about 800,000 clones, about 97% of them present only once. CD45RO-negative, CCR7-positively selected cells formed the naive CD8 fraction, excluding terminally differentiated effector memory CD45RA+ cells. This specimen belongs to a study of shared clonotypes between healthy human individuals. The TCR sequence derives from a man aged 30 to 45 in good health. The specimen sequenced was naive CD8+ T cells sorted from blood.

CDR3 loop: CASSEWGGGAFF. CDR3 bases: TGTGCCAGCAGTGAATGGGGAGGGGGAGCTTTCTTT. The rearrangement links TRBV25-1 to TRBJ1-1; possible D gene TRBD1, 6 bases. The CDR3 consists of 12 residues. CDR1 and CDR2 from the germline V gene are MGHDK and SYGVNS. Deletions cut 1 base from V and 10 bases from J, with 10 bases between.